The present T cell receptor (beta chain) was sequenced within a study of OX40 agonist ivuxolimab in advanced cancers. Study-level background: The mean age was about 61 years, ranging from about 20 to 90, with roughly four fifths of participants male. Study outcomes and limitations: Antigen specificity was not determined for the expanded peripheral T cells.

This clone has only one observation. Its specificity is unknown. Measured with immunoSEQ multiplex PCR; TCRdb has only the in-frame clones, and not every one. Here the sample spans roughly 19,000 clones, approximately 70% being singletons. The source is an adult with an advanced solid tumor such as melanoma, head and neck, liver or kidney cancer. The sequencing here drew on CD4+ or CD8+ T cells sorted from blood, taken in a trial of the OX40 agonist ivuxolimab.

The CDR3 region is CAWEGQGNSYEQYF. The CDR3 DNA sequence: TGTGCCTGGGAGGGACAGGGGAACTCCTACGAGCAGTACTTC. V and J are TRBV30 and TRBJ2-7; 10 bases map to TRBD1. The germline CDR1 and CDR2 sequences are GTSNPN and SVGIG (reference sequence). The CDR3 totals 14 residues. Unmatched junction bases numbered 4, after V lost 5 bases and J lost 0 bases.